This TCR beta chain was identified during a study of identifying expanded T cells in peripheral blood. The method was immunoSEQ multiplex PCR; TCRdb's version includes in-frame clones alone and lacks a portion of them. The data show 100,000 to 150,000 clones, about four fifths seen once. Points on this clone: Its antigen is unidentified.

Study observations and caveats: Differentially abundant clones: roughly 1.3 between replicates, about 15 at approximately two weeks, around 19 at four.

Collection occurred without any documented infections or immune events in donors. The TCR originated in a person between 18 and 75 years old in good health. The sequenced sample was blood.

The DNA of the CDR3 is TGTGCCAGCAGCATAACGAGGGGAGAGCAGTTCTTC. It yields the protein CASSITRGEQFF. V and J are TRBV7-9 and TRBJ2-1; either TRBD1 or TRBD2 may fit D (5 bases each). This CDR3 is built from 12 residues. V shed 5 bases and J shed 10 bases, with 12 bases lying between them. Germline CDR1 SEHNR, CDR2 FQNEAQ (reference sequence).